Below, 5 T cell receptor beta chains from the same sample are listed, as sequenced in a study of shared clonotypes between healthy human individuals. Assay: immunoSEQ multiplex PCR; the TCRdb copy retains only in-frame clones and omits some. The profile covers more than 2 million clones, with roughly 94% appearing a single time and roughly 1% taken by the ten largest. CD45RO-negative cells were positively selected for CCR7, leaving out terminally differentiated effector memory CD45RA+ cells. Material: naive CD8+ T cells sorted from blood. Receptors were obtained from a man aged 18 to 30 in good health.

The V gene is TRBV6-5, the J gene TRBJ2-1; 8 bases fit TRBD1. The ends lost 0 bases at V and 10 bases at J; junction bases unmatched: 2. CDR1 is MNHEY, CDR2 SVGAGI, per germline. The CDR3 is 13 amino acids. As DNA, the CDR3 is TGTGCCAGCAGTTACTCGGACAGGGTGGAGCAGTTCTTC. This encodes CASSYSDRVEQFF.

The V call is TRBV11-2, the J call TRBJ2-7, with D perhaps assigned TRBD1 or TRBD2 (5 bases each). V was cut by 0 bases and J by 5 bases, with 17 bases left in between. This CDR3 comprises 16 residues. Germline assignment: CDR1 SGHAT and CDR2 FQNNGV. The CDR3 protein is CASSLDLGRDAHEQYF. The CDR3 coding sequence is TGTGCCAGCAGCTTAGATTTAGGCAGGGACGCCCACGAGCAGTACTTC.

This chain uses TRBV2 with TRBJ2-2, with 11 nucleotides matching TRBD2. The germline V gene has CDR1 SNHLY and CDR2 FYNNEI. With V trimmed by 2 bases and J by 6 bases, 5 bases remained unmatched. The CDR3 has 16 residues. The CDR3, as DNA: TGTGCCAGCAGTGAACTTACTAGCGGGAGTCCCGGGGAGCTGTTTTTT. Its translation: CASSELTSGSPGELFF.

The chain couples TRBV27 to TRBJ2-1; possible D gene TRBD2, 7 bases. V was pared by 5 bases and J by 2 bases, with 19 bases between. Germline-derived CDR1 and CDR2 are MNHEY and SMNVEV (reference sequence). This CDR3 has 17 amino acids. CDR3 loop: CASSSSGGGATYNEQFF. As DNA, the CDR3 is TGTGCCAGCAGTAGCTCCGGAGGGGGGGCTACCTACAATGAGCAGTTCTTC.

The chain carries TRBV2 and TRBJ2-6; D is ambiguous. The CDR3 totals 13 residues. The V and J ends lost 11 bases and 0 bases respectively, with 8 bases between them. The germline gives CDR1 SNHLY, CDR2 FYNNEI. CDR3: CAGTNSGANVLTF. The CDR3 DNA sequence: TGTGCCGGTACCAACTCTGGGGCCAACGTCCTGACTTTC.